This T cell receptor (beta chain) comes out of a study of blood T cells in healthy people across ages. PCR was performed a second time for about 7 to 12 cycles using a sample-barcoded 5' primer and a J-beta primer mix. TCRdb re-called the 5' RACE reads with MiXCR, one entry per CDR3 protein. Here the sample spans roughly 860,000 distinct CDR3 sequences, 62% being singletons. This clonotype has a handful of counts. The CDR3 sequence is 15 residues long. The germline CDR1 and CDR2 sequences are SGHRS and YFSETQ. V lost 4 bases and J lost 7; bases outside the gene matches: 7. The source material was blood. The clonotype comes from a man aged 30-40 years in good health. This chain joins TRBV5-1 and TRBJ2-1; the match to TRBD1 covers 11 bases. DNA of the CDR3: TGCGCCAGCAGCACCGGACAGGGGGCGAGGAATGAGCAGTTCTTC. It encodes CASSTGQGARNEQFF.